This TCR beta chain was sequenced for a study of patients and donors after allogeneic stem cell transplantation. Via MiXCR, TCRdb re-called the RT-PCR reads, giving one row per CDR3 protein. The sample lists approximately 430,000 distinct CDR3 sequences; under 20% were seen once. On this clonotype: A much larger clone sits a single nucleotide away, making a read error possible.

The CDR3 covers 13 residues. The clonotype was recovered from a human donor who was either an allogeneic HSCT recipient or a stem cell or donor lymphocyte infusion donor (not recorded which). It is not recorded whose cells these are; they may come from a transplant donor. Sequencing used blood, either unsorted or a sorted T cell fraction (not recorded which). The chain links TRBV12-3 or TRBV12-4 to TRBJ1-6, with D perhaps matching TRBD1 (5 bases). CDR3 DNA sequence: TGTGCCAGGAGTTTGACAGATAATTCACCCCTCCACTTT. Its translation: CARSLTDNSPLHF.